This record concerns one T cell receptor beta chain sequence. Measured with immunoSEQ multiplex PCR; TCRdb has only the in-frame clones, and not every one. The sample lists some 100,000 clones, more than 85% occurring once. Time point: cycle 4 day 1 (C4D1), after 5 to 7 weeks of nivolumab. No patient escaped relapse after autologous stem cell transplantation, and brentuximab vedotin exposure varied. This record comes from a study of PD-1 blockade in classical Hodgkin lymphoma. The V end was cut by 6 bases, the J end by 1 base, with 4 bases between. The CDR3 extends over 12 amino acids. Looked up from germline, CDR1 is MDHEN and CDR2 is SYDVKM.

The sample was peripheral blood mononuclear cells (PBMCs), taken before the fourth cycle of nivolumab. The TCR sequence derives from a human donor with classical Hodgkin lymphoma. This chain joins TRBV28 and TRBJ1-5; D uncertain. CDR3 protein: CASRDSNQPQHF. CDR3 nucleotides: TGTGCCAGCAGGGACAGCAATCAGCCCCAGCATTTT.